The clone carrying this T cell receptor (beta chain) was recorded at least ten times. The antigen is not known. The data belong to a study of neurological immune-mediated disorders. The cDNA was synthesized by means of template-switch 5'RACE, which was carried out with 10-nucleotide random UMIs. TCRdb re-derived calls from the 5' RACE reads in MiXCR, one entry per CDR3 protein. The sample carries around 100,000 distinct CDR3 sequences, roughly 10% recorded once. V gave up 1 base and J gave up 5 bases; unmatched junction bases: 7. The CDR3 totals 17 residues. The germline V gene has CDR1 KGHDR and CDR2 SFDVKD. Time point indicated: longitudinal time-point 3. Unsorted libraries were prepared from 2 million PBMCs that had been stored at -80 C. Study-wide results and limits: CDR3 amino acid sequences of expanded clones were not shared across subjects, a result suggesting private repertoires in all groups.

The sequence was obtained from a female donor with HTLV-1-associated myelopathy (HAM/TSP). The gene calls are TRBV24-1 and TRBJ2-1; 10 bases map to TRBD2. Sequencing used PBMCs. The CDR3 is CATSDFRTSGKDNEQFF. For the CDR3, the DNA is TGTGCCACCAGTGATTTTCGGACTAGCGGAAAGGACAATGAGCAGTTCTTC.